This T cell receptor beta chain came from a study of cytomegalovirus exposure and HLA in healthy donors. The primer mix had 60 Vbeta and 13 Jbeta primers. Original methodology: In a later analysis, of about 80 million unique beta chains, roughly 10 million appeared in at least two donors. The method was immunoSEQ multiplex PCR; TCRdb's version includes in-frame clones alone and lacks a portion of them. V, J and clone size were drawn from that table, and D and trimming were deduced from the DNA. The repertoire holds roughly 100,000 clones, with approximately 83% as singletons. This clone has only a few counts. Germline V gene sequence: CDR1 MDHEN, CDR2 SYDVKM. The CDR3 totals 15 residues. Trimming at V came to 10 bases and at J to 1 base, leaving 11 bases not matched to a gene.

This receptor was identified in a young man in good health and CMV-seronegative. Sequencing used PBMCs. This chain links TRBV28 with TRBJ1-1, with 8 nucleotides matching TRBD1. CDR3 loop: CATYPGDRRNTEAFF. CDR3 nucleotides: TGTGCCACGTACCCTGGGGACAGGAGGAACACTGAAGCTTTCTTT.